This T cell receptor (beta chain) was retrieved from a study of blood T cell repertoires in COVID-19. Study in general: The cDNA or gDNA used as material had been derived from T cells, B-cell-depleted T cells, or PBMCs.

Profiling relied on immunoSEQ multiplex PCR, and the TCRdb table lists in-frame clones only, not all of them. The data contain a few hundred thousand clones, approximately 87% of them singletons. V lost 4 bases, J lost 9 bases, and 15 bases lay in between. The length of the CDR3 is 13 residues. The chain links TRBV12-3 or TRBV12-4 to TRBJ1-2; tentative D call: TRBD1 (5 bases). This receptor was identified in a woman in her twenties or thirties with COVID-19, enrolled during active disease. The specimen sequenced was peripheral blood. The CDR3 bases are TGTGCCAGCAGTTCTGAGGACAAACTTAGCTACACCTTC. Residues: CASSSEDKLSYTF.